This record covers a single T cell receptor (beta chain). Its antigen remains unknown. This sample stems from a study of cytomegalovirus exposure and HLA in healthy donors. Notes on the study in general: Investigators reported 150 to 200 TCR beta chains as tied to cytomegalovirus.

PCR was performed using 60 Vbeta and 13 Jbeta primers. Clones were read by immunoSEQ multiplex PCR, and TCRdb kept only the in-frame ones, dropping some. Found here are some 65,000 clones, roughly 70% of them singletons; the top ten hold about 10%. The TCR was taken from a woman aged 25-40 years in good health and CMV-seronegative. Source material: PBMCs.

Here the CDR3 DNA reads TGCGCCAGCAGCCCGGGGACAGGGGTGCCCTACGAGCAGTACTTC. This sequence encodes CASSPGTGVPYEQYF. The genes are TRBV5-1 and TRBJ2-7, with 10 bases lining up with TRBD1. Germline loops: CDR1 SGHRS, CDR2 YFSETQ. The CDR3 spans 15 residues. The V and J ends lost 4 bases and 2 bases, in that order; junction bases with no gene match: 6. Full variable domain (remainder filled in from reference TRBV5-1 and TRBJ2-7): KAGVTQTPRYLIKTRGQQVTLSCSPISGHRSVSWYQQTPGQGLQFLFEYFSETQRNKGNFPGRFSGRQFSNSRSEMNVSTLELGDSALYLCASSPGTGVPYEQYFGPGTRLTVT.